Here is one TCR beta chain with its context. Its target is not known. Other DNA sequences in the sample encode the same CDR3. Unstimulated Tregs (CD4+CD25+CD127-) and CD4+CD25- non-Tregs were sorted from PBMCs. The data were obtained in a study of Tregs in tolerant kidney transplant recipients. Study outcomes and limitations: This study did not directly address biological reproducibility.

V was clipped by 2 bases and J by 6 bases, with 3 bases between them. The CDR3 consists of 11 residues. CDR1 and CDR2 (germline): KGHSH, LQKENI. The table came from immunoSEQ multiplex PCR; TCRdb's copy has only in-frame clones and leaves some out. The sample lists around 230,000 clones, about 80% occurring once. The sequenced material came from CD4+ T cells from blood. This clonotype originated in a human donor in good health. J is TRBJ2-3 and V is TRBV18, with D uncertain. The CDR3 spells CASSPTDTQYF. DNA of the CDR3: TGTGCCAGCTCACCAACGGATACGCAGTATTTT.